A selection of T cell receptor beta chains follows, all from one sample in a study of CD4 T cells in relation to SARS-CoV-2 and coronaviruses. The antigens of these receptors remain unknown. Sequencing used immunoSEQ multiplex PCR; TCRdb keeps in-frame clones, though not all of them. Altogether approximately 11,000 clones are present, about 81% being singletons, with the ten largest covering around a sixth. The sample comprised CD4+ T cells from PBMCs, cultured in vitro. Receptors were obtained from a human donor in good health. The CDR3 runs from the conserved cysteine through the conserved F or W. The D gene is left open where the match is weak. Rows give clone size only sometimes, using once, few, many, or a class for an expanded clone.

V	D	J	length	size	CDR3	DNA
TRBV7-2	TRBD2	TRBJ2-1	15	few	CASSFRLAGYNEQFF	TGTGCCAGCAGCTTTCGACTAGCGGGTTACAATGAGCAGTTCTTC
TRBV5-1	TRBD1	TRBJ2-7	16	.	CASSPKGQGARYEQYF	TGCGCCAGCAGCCCGAAAGGACAGGGGGCAAGGTACGAGCAGTACTTC
TRBV6-5	.	TRBJ2-5	13	.	CASTGARQETQYF	TGTGCCAGCACTGGGGCCCGGCAAGAGACCCAGTACTTC
TRBV2	TRBD2	TRBJ2-3	14	few	CASRTGLEPDTQYF	TGTGCCAGCAGAACGGGACTAGAACCAGATACGCAGTATTTT
TRBV4-1	.	TRBJ1-5	15	once	CASSPDRKLNQPQHF	TGCGCCAGCAGCCCGGACAGAAAGCTGAATCAGCCCCAGCATTTT
TRBV6-1	TRBD2	TRBJ2-1	14	.	CASSPGTSGPWRFF	TGTGCCAGCAGCCCCGGGACTAGCGGGCCATGGAGGTTCTTC
TRBV14	.	TRBJ2-7	12	.	CASSQVSYEQYF	TGTGCCAGCAGCCAAGTCTCCTACGAGCAGTACTTC
TRBV29-1	.	TRBJ1-2	15	.	CSVDHQGEGFYGYTF	TGCAGCGTTGACCACCAGGGCGAGGGTTTCTATGGCTACACCTTC
TRBV5-1	.	TRBJ2-3	13	.	CASSLDNTDTQYF	TGCGCCAGCAGCCTGGACAACACAGATACGCAGTATTTT
TRBV30	.	TRBJ1-3	14	.	CAAERGYSGNTIYF	TGTGCCGCGGAGCGGGGTTATTCTGGAAACACCATATATTTT
TRBV28	.	TRBJ2-7	13	.	CASTRGEGAEQYF	TGTGCCAGCACCAGGGGGGAGGGCGCCGAGCAGTACTTC
TRBV18	.	TRBJ1-3	16	.	CASSQRQDLSGNTIYF	TGTGCCAGCTCACAAAGACAGGATCTCTCTGGAAACACCATATATTTT
TRBV6-4	.	TRBJ1-2	13	.	CASSDSSGRGYTF	TGTGCCAGCAGTGACTCTAGCGGCAGGGGCTACACCTTC
TRBV3-1/TRBV3-2	.	TRBJ1-2	13	.	CASSQGGLGGYTF	TGTGCCAGCAGCCAAGGGGGGTTAGGTGGCTACACCTTC
TRBV30	TRBD2	TRBJ2-5	14	once	CAWSVAGTGETQYF	TGTGCCTGGAGCGTAGCGGGAACGGGAGAGACCCAGTACTTC
TRBV28	.	TRBJ2-2	17	.	CASKSWSGITNTGELFF	TGTGCCAGCAAATCTTGGTCTGGGATCACGAACACCGGGGAGCTGTTTTTT
TRBV6-5	.	TRBJ1-1	14	.	CASSYSSWGAEAFF	TGTGCCAGCAGTTACTCTTCGTGGGGGGCTGAAGCTTTCTTT
TRBV5-1	TRBD2	TRBJ2-3	20	.	CASSITRRRGTVTHTDTQYF	TGCGCCAGCAGCATAACCCGGCGGCGGGGGACTGTCACACACACAGATACGCAGTATTTT
TRBV19	.	TRBJ2-7	13	.	CASSPRAASEQYF	TGTGCCAGTAGCCCTAGGGCAGCCTCGGAGCAGTACTTC